This T cell receptor (beta chain) was sequenced during a study of blood T cell repertoires in COVID-19. Overall study: Donors in the United States, Italy and Spain gave samples during acute or convalescent COVID-19. From T cells, B-cell-depleted T cells, or PBMCs came the material, which was cDNA or gDNA.

Individuals drawn from 24 US areas were roughly 18 to 95 years old. Cohort 3 recovered donors had two negative PCRs, clearance, or symptom resolution. Sequencing used immunoSEQ multiplex PCR; TCRdb keeps in-frame clones, though not all of them. The repertoire consists of 150,000 to 250,000 clones, with roughly 90% occurring once and the leading ten covering about 2.3%. This clone was seen just once. Sequencing was carried out using PBMCs or T cells enriched from blood (not recorded which). The TCR originated in a woman between 25 and 40 years old who had recovered from COVID-19.

CDR3 amino acids: CASSFNAGRWTWVRNQPQHF. For the CDR3, the DNA is TGCGCCAGCAGCTTTAATGCGGGCCGATGGACCTGGGTAAGGAATCAGCCCCAGCATTTT. J is TRBJ1-5 and V is TRBV5-1, with no clear D. The CDR3 length is 20 residues. The V end lost 2 bases, the J end lost 4 bases, and 28 bases lay between the germline ends. Germline values: CDR1 SGHRS, CDR2 YFSETQ.